This T cell receptor beta chain was obtained from a study of T cell clonotyping in hematopoietic cell transplantation. Germline V gene sequence: CDR1 MNHNY, CDR2 SVGAGI (reference sequence). V lost 5 bases and J 0 bases, leaving 10 bases between the germline ends. CDR3 length equals 14 residues. Method: immunoSEQ multiplex PCR; TCRdb's copy keeps in-frame clones and lacks some. This table has around 4,000 clones, 85% to 95% appearing once. A remark on this clone: Its target is not known.

Overall study findings and caveats: Few recipient clonotypes overlapped donors; over 95% were de novo at given depth. No sorting was done, leaving CD4 and CD8 contributions mixed. Broader posttransplant TCR repertoire diversity was predicted by graft donor and pretransplant recipient Inverse Simpson Index values. Pathologically expanded recipient clonotypes increased progressively from day 30 to day 180 as diversity fell.

The receptor's source is a male patient aged 45 to 59 who had an allogeneic stem cell transplant from a related donor, so the T cells may come from the graft donor. Some clones in this sample may be carry-over from other donors' samples. The chain couples TRBV6-6 to TRBJ2-5; D is uncertain. Source: PBMCs, taken 30 days after allogeneic stem cell transplant. The CDR3 loop reads CASSVGPYQETQYF. The CDR3 nucleotides are TGTGCCAGCAGTGTAGGGCCGTACCAAGAGACCCAGTACTTC.